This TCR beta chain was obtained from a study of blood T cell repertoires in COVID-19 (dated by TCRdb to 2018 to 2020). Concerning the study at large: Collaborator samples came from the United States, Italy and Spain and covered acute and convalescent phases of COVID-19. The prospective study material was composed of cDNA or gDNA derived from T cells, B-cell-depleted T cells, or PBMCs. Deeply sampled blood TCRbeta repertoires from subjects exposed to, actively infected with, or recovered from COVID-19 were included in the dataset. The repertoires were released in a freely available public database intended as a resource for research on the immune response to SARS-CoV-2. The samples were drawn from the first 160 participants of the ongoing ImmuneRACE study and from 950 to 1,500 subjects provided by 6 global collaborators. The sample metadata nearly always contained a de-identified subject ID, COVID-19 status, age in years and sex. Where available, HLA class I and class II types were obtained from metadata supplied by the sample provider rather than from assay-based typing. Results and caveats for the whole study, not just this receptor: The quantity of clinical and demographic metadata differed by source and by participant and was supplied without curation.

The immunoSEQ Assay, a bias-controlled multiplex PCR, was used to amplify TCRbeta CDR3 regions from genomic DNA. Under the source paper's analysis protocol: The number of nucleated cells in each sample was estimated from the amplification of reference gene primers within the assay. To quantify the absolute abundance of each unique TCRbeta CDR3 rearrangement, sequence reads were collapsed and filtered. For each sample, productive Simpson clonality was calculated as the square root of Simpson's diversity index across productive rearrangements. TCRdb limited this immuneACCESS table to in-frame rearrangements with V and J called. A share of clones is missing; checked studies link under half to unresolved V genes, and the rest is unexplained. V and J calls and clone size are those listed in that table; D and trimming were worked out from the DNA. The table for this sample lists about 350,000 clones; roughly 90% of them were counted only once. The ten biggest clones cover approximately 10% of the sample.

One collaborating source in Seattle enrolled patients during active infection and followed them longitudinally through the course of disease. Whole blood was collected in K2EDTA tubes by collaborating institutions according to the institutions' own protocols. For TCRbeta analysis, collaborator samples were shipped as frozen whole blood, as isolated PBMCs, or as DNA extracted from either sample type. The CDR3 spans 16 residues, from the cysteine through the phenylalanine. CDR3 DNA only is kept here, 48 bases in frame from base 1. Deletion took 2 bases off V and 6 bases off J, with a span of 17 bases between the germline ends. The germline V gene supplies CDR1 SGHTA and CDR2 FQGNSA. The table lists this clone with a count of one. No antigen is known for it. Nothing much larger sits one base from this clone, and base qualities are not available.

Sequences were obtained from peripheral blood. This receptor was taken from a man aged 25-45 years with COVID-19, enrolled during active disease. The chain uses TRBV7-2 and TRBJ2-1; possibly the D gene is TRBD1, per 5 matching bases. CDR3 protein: CASSLRWSDRLNEQFF. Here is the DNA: TGTGCCAGCAGCTTAAGATGGTCAGACAGACTCAATGAGCAGTTCTTC.